This T cell receptor beta chain is drawn from a study of blood T cell repertoires in COVID-19. Generated by immunoSEQ multiplex PCR, the TCRdb table keeps only in-frame clones and is missing some. Found here are some 220,000 clones, around four fifths of them singletons; the top ten hold around 6.4%. CDR1 is LGHDT, CDR2 YNNKEL, per germline (reference sequence). V was pared by 4 bases and J by 2 bases, with 14 bases between. This CDR3 contains 15 residues. The TCR comes from a woman aged 60 to 75 with active or convalescent COVID-19. Sequenced: peripheral blood. The chain joins TRBV3-1 (or the pseudogene TRBV3-2) to TRBJ1-2; D gene unclear. DNA of the CDR3: TGTGCCAGCAGCCCGTCCGGGGTGGCGAACTATGGCTACACCTTC. Protein sequence: CASSPSGVANYGYTF.